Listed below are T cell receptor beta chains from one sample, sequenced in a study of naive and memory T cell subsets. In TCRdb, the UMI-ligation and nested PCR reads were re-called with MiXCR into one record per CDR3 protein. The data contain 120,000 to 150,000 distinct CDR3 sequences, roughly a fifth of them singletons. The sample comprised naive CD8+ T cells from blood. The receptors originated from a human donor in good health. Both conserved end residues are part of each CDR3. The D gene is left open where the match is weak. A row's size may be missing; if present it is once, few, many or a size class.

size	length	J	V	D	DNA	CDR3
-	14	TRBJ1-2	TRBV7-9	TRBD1	TGTGCCAGCAGCTTAGGCCAGGGGGCTGATGGCTACACCTTC	CASSLGQGADGYTF
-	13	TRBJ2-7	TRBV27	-	TGTGCCAGCAGGGGGGGAAGCTCCTACGAGCAGTACTTC	CASRGGSSYEQYF
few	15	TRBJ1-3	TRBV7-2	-	TGTGCCAGCAGGCCGGGACCGTACTCTGGAAACACCATATATTTT	CASRPGPYSGNTIYF
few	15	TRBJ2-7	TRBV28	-	TGTGCCAGCAGCCGAGAGACAGGCCCAACCTACGAGCAGTACTTC	CASSRETGPTYEQYF
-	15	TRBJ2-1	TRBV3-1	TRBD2	TGTGCCAGCAGCCAAGAGAAGGAGCGGGAGGCGGCGCAGTTCTTC	CASSQEKEREAAQFF
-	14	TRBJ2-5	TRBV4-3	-	TGCGCCAGCAGCCAAGATCAAGGGCTGGAGACCCAGTACTTC	CASSQDQGLETQYF
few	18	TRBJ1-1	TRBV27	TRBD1	TGTGCCAGCAGTTTATTGGTTGCCAGGGGGCCATTGGATACTGAAGCTTTCTTT	CASSLLVARGPLDTEAFF
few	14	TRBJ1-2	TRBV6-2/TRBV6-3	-	TGTGCCAGCAGTCACGAGGACAGCCACTATGGCTACACCTTC	CASSHEDSHYGYTF
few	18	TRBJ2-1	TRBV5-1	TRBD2	TGCGCCAGCAGCCTCGGGACTAGCGGGGGGGCTTCTCTTGTCGAGCAGTTCTTC	CASSLGTSGGASLVEQFF
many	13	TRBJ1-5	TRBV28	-	TGTGCCAGCAGTTTGGGGGCGGGCGGAACCCAGCATTTT	CASSLGAGGTQHF
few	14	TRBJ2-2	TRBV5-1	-	TGCGCCAGCAGCCGAACGGACGGCACCGGGGAGCTGTTTTTT	CASSRTDGTGELFF
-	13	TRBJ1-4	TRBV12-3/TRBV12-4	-	TGTGCCAGCAGTTTACGGCAGAATGAAAAACTGTTTTTT	CASSLRQNEKLFF
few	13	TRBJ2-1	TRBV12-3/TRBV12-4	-	TGTGCCAGTGAGGGACCGAATGACAATGAGCAGTTCTTC	CASEGPNDNEQFF
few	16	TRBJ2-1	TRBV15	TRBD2	TGTGCCACCAGCAGAGTGCGGGAGGGCCCCTACAATGAGCAGTTCTTC	CATSRVREGPYNEQFF
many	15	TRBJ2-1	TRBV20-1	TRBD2	TGCAGTGCTAGGGGACTAGCGGGAGACCACAATGAGCAGTTCTTC	CSARGLAGDHNEQFF
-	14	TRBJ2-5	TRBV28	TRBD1	TGTGCCAGCAGTCCCTGGGACAGGGAAGAGACCCAGTACTTC	CASSPWDREETQYF
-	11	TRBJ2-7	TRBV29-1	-	TGCAGCGTTCGGTCAGAGGGCGAGCAGTACTTC	CSVRSEGEQYF
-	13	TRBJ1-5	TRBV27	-	TGTGCCAGCAGTTCCCGGGACAATCAGCCCCAGCATTTT	CASSSRDNQPQHF
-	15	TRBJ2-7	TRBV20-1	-	TGCAGTGCCACCTTTCCGGGTCTCGGCCTCTACGAGCAGTACTTC	CSATFPGLGLYEQYF
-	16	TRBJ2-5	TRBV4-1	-	TGCGCCAGCAGCCAAGAGGCGGGTCTTCTGGAAGAGACCCAGTACTTC	CASSQEAGLLEETQYF
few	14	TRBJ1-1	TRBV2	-	TGTGCCAGCAGTGAGGAGGTCAGGGCCACTGAAGCTTTCTTT	CASSEEVRATEAFF
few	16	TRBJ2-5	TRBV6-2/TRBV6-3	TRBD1	TGTGCCAGCAGTACCTCACAGGGGATTTCGCCAGAGACCCAGTACTTC	CASSTSQGISPETQYF
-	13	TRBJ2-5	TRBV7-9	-	TGTGCCAGCAGCCCGGACACAAAAGAGACCCAGTACTTC	CASSPDTKETQYF
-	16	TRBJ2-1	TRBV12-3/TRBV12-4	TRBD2	TGTGCCAGCACCAAAAGCGGGATGAAAAACTACAATGAGCAGTTCTTC	CASTKSGMKNYNEQFF
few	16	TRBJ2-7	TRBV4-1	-	TGCGCCAGCAGCCAAGTCTACGAGCAGGGTTGGTACGAGCAGTACTTC	CASSQVYEQGWYEQYF
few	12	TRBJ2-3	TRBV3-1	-	TGTGCCAGCAGCCTAGCGGCAGATACGCAGTATTTT	CASSLAADTQYF
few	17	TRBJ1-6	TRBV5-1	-	TGCGCCAGCAGCTTTTACAGGGAACCCTCCGGAGATTCACCCCTCCACTTT	CASSFYREPSGDSPLHF
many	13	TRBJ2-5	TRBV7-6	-	TGTGCCAGCAGCTTAGTTGGACGGGAGACCCAGTACTTC	CASSLVGRETQYF
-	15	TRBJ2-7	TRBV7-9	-	TGTGCCAGCAGCGACCCGGAGGGCGGCTCCTACGAGCAGTACTTC	CASSDPEGGSYEQYF
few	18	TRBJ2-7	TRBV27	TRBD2	TGTGCCAGCAGTTTTCTCTCGGGACTAGCGGGAGAAGAGTCCGAGCAGTACTTC	CASSFLSGLAGEESEQYF
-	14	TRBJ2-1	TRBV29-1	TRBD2	TGCAGCGTCGAGGTGGCGGGGGACTACAATGAGCAGTTCTTC	CSVEVAGDYNEQFF
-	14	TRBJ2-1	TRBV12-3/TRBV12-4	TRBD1	TGTGCCAGCAGTTTAGGGGACAGGGGTAATGAGCAGTTCTTC	CASSLGDRGNEQFF
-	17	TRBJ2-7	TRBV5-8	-	TGTGCCAGCAGCTTGGACGACAGACACATACCTTCCTACGAGCAGTACTTC	CASSLDDRHIPSYEQYF
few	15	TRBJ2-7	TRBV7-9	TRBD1	TGTGCCAGCAGCGGTCGGACAGGGAGCTCCTACGAGCAGTACTTC	CASSGRTGSSYEQYF
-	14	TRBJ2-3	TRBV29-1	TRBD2	TGCAGCGTTGAAGGGGGAGGGAGCACAGATACGCAGTATTTT	CSVEGGGSTDTQYF
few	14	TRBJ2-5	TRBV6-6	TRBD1	TGTGCCAGCAGGCACAGGGGCCTCCAAGAGACCCAGTACTTC	CASRHRGLQETQYF
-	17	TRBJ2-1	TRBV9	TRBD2	TGTGCCAGCAGCGTAGCTACAGGGCTAGCGGGAGACAATGAGCAGTTCTTC	CASSVATGLAGDNEQFF
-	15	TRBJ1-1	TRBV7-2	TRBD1	TGTGCCAGCAGCAAATGGACAGGTGAGGACACTGAAGCTTTCTTT	CASSKWTGEDTEAFF
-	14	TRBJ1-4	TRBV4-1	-	TGCGCCACCAAGACAGACCTGAATAATGAAAAACTGTTTTTT	CATKTDLNNEKLFF
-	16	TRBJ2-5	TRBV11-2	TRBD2	TGTGCCAGCAGCTTAGGGACTAGCGGGAGGCGGGAGACCCAGTACTTC	CASSLGTSGRRETQYF
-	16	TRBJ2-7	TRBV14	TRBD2	TGTGCCAGCAGCCAAGACTCTAGCGGGAGATCGTTCGAGCAGTACTTC	CASSQDSSGRSFEQYF
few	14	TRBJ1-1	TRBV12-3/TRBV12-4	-	TGTGCCAGCAGTTTTCAGGGAATATATACTGAAGCTTTCTTT	CASSFQGIYTEAFF
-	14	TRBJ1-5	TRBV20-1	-	TGCAGTGCTAGAGATATGGACGGGAATCAGCCCCAGCATTTT	CSARDMDGNQPQHF
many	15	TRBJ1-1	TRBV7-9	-	TGTGCCAGCAGCTCCCCAGGAGGAGGGTGGACTGAAGCTTTCTTT	CASSSPGGGWTEAFF
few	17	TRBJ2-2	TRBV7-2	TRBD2	TGTGCCAGCAGCTTAGCTACGGGAGGGCCGTTTAGCGGGGAGCTGTTTTTT	CASSLATGGPFSGELFF
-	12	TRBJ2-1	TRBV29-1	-	TGCAGCCACCCATGGGGAAGGAATGAGCAGTTCTTC	CSHPWGRNEQFF
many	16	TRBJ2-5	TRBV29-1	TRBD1	TGCAGCGTTGAAGATCCGGGCCAGGGGGCCGGGGAGACCCAGTACTTC	CSVEDPGQGAGETQYF
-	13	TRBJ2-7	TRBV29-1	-	TGCAGCGTTGAAGATTGGGATATCCACGAGCAGTACTTC	CSVEDWDIHEQYF
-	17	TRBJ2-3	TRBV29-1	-	TGCAGCGTCATACATTTGTCGGGGCAGGGCTTCACAGATACGCAGTATTTT	CSVIHLSGQGFTDTQYF
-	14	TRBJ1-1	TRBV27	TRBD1	TGTGCCAGCGGGGACAGGGGGCCTGACACTGAAGCTTTCTTT	CASGDRGPDTEAFF
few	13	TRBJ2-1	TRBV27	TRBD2	TGTGCCAGCAGTCCACTCAAAGCGGGAGAGCAGTTCTTC	CASSPLKAGEQFF
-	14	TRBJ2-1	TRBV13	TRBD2	TGTGCCAGCAGCCTGGGACTAGTGAGGTCTGAGCAGTTCTTC	CASSLGLVRSEQFF
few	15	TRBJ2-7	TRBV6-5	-	TGTGCCAGCAGTTACGAGGGGACATTCTCCTACGAGCAGTACTTC	CASSYEGTFSYEQYF
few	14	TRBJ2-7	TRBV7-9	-	TGTGCCAGCAGCTCCACGGGGCAGGGCTACGAGCAGTACTTC	CASSSTGQGYEQYF
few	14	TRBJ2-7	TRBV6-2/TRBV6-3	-	TGTGCCAGCAGTTACTCGAACAGGGAGTACGAGCAGTACTTC	CASSYSNREYEQYF
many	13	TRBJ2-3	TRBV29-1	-	TGCAGCGTTCGGGCAGGGGAGGCTGGTACGCAGTATTTT	CSVRAGEAGTQYF
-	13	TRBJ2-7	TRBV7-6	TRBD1	TGTGCCAGCAGCCGCGACAGGGGATCCGAGCAGTACTTC	CASSRDRGSEQYF
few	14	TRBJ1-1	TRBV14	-	TGTGCCAGCAGCCCCGGGACTCTGGAACCTGAAGCTTTCTTT	CASSPGTLEPEAFF
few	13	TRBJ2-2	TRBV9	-	TGTGCCAGCAGCGGCACTAACACCGGGGAGCTGTTTTTT	CASSGTNTGELFF